Reported below is one T cell receptor beta chain. Its specificity is unknown. Its ends do not fully match the called genes, so a read error is possible. Germline loops: CDR1 SSHAT, CDR2 FNYEAQ (reference sequence). The CDR3 runs to 15 residues. The entry originates in a study of post-analysis software for immune sequencing data. Overall study: Clinical courses comprised relapsing-remitting, secondary progressive and progressive-relapsing multiple sclerosis.

Built from TCR beta cDNA, the libraries had unique molecular identifiers in them. With roughly 1 to 11 million T cells as the source, roughly 500,000 cDNA molecules resulted. TCRdb re-called the PCR reads with MiXCR, one entry per CDR3 protein. The sample consists of over 150,000 distinct CDR3 sequences, around 28% of them appearing once. General study results and limits: Controls' normalized Chao1 diversity significantly exceeded that of multiple sclerosis patients. Strong co-clustering by F measure linked samples that shared a preparation batch. Included in a set of roughly five TRBV segments more frequent in patients than controls were TRBV5-6, TRBV5-1 and TRBV20-1.

The sequenced sample was blood. The origin of this receptor is a girl aged 5 to 17 with multiple sclerosis. The genes are TRBV7-7 and TRBJ1-5; no clear D gene. CDR3 DNA: TGTGCTAGCAGCTTAGTTTGGACCAGCAATCAGCCCCAGCATTTT. The encoded protein is CASSLVWTSNQPQHF.